Below, one TCR beta chain is given with its context. The antigen remains unidentified. Profiling relied on immunoSEQ multiplex PCR, and the TCRdb table lists in-frame clones only, not all of them. The sample carries under 55,000 clones, 75% to 95% recorded once. These data come from a study of a mutant IDH1 vaccine in newly diagnosed glioma. About the research overall: Treatment recipients were approximately 62% male and around 40% female, and their mean age was approximately 43 years. Before enrollment, patients got radiotherapy alone, temozolomide alone, or mostly the combination.

Documented time point: week 11, during vaccination. It was 300 ug of mutant IDH1 20-mer peptide that made up each vaccine dose, given with topical imiquimod. Here the sequenced sample was PBMCs, taken from a glioma patient whose treatment included an IDH1 peptide vaccine. This sequence originates from a man aged 50 or older with glioma.

CDR3 sequence: CASSLGGSGSHQPQHF. CDR3 nucleotide sequence: TGCGCCAGCAGCTTGGGGGGGTCAGGGTCTCATCAGCCCCAGCATTTT. V is TRBV5-1 and J is TRBJ1-5, with D perhaps TRBD1 (5 bases). The CDR3 length is 16 residues. With 0 bases removed from V and 5 bases from J, the gap between germline ends came to 15 bases. Germline V gene data show CDR1 as SGHRS and CDR2 as YFSETQ. Full variable domain (rest looked up from reference TRBV5-1 and TRBJ1-5): KAGVTQTPRYLIKTRGQQVTLSCSPISGHRSVSWYQQTPGQGLQFLFEYFSETQRNKGNFPGRFSGRQFSNSRSEMNVSTLELGDSALYLCASSLGGSGSHQPQHFGDGTRLSIL.